The entry below describes one T cell receptor (beta chain). The antigen remains undetermined. V gave up 2 bases and J gave up 5 bases; unmatched junction bases: 6. This CDR3 is built from 16 residues. Looked up from germline, CDR1 is MNHNS and CDR2 is SASEGT. Some clones are missing from TCRdb's copy, which holds only in-frame ones; the method was immunoSEQ multiplex PCR. The table lists roughly 100,000 clones, 60% to 80% of them singletons. This sample was included in a study of cytotoxic CD8 clonotypes in ibrutinib-treated CLL. Study information: Included were 11 relapsed/refractory and approximately 15 treatment-naive patients, of whom approximately 18 were IGHV unmutated. Mean values per sample were 250,000 to 300,000 productive templates and under 100,000 productive rearrangements.

Study findings and constraints: Clonality increased at ibrutinib response and stayed stable in sustained remission. At progression, however, it fell back toward baseline.

V and J are TRBV6-1 and TRBJ1-5; TRBD1 matches at 10 bases. The material was PBMCs, obtained after 12 months of ibrutinib treatment. The sequence came from a human donor with chronic lymphocytic leukemia. Here the CDR3 DNA reads TGTGCCAGCAGTGAAATGGACAGGGGGGGCCATCAGCCCCAGCATTTT. Its translation: CASSEMDRGGHQPQHF.